This T cell receptor beta chain originates from a study of T cells after posttransplantation cyclophosphamide. Study-wide findings and caveats: Donor CD8+ memory clones often dominated recipient blood repertoires at later times.

The CDR3 runs 16 residues. V was shortened by 0 bases and J by 6 bases, with 14 bases between the two germline ends. Per germline, CDR1 LGHNA and CDR2 YNFKEQ. Profiling relied on immunoSEQ multiplex PCR, and the TCRdb table lists in-frame clones only, not all of them. The data contain over 20,000 clones, about 98% of them seen just once; the ten biggest clones take up about 0.13%. As regards this clone: What it binds is not known.

The sample consisted of naive CD8+ T cells sorted from PBMCs. This receptor was obtained from a man between 40 and 49 years old in good health, CMV-negative, and a related stem cell transplant donor. The gene calls are TRBV4-2 and TRBJ2-2; D possibly corresponds to TRBD2 (6 bases). The DNA for the CDR3 is TGTGCCAGCAGCCAAGAGTGGGGTGGAGGGTCCGGGGAGCTGTTTTTT. This sequence encodes CASSQEWGGGSGELFF.